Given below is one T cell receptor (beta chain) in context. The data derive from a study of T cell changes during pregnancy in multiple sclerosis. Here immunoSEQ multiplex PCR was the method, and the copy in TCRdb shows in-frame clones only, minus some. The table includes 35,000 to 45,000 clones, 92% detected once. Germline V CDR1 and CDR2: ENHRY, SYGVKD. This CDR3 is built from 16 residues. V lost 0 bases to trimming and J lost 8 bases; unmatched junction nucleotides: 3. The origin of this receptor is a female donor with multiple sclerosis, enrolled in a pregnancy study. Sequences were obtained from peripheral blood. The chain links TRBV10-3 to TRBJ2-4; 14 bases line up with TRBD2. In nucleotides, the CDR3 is TGTGCCATCAGTGAGTCGGGACTAGCGGGAGTAGACATTCAGTACTTC. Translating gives CAISESGLAGVDIQYF.